The rows below give T cell receptor beta chains drawn from one sample of a study of blood T cell repertoires in COVID-19. Assay used: immunoSEQ multiplex PCR; TCRdb lists only in-frame clones, some missing. The table records roughly 150,000 clones, about 85% of them present only once. Sample: peripheral blood. These receptors were obtained from a woman aged 45-65 years with COVID-19, enrolled during active disease. CDR3s include the opening cysteine and the closing phenylalanine or tryptophan. D genes are given only for firm matches. Where a row states a size, it is once, few, many or the class of an expanded clone; other rows omit it.

cdr3_nt	cdr3_aa	d_call	clone_size	v_call	j_call
TGTGCCAGCAGCTTAGATCATTGGGACAGGGACCAAGAGACCCAGTACTTC	CASSLDHWDRDQETQYF	TRBD1	-	TRBV11-3	TRBJ2-5
TGCGCCAGCAGCCCACACAGGACAGGGTTAAATGAGCAGTTCTTC	CASSPHRTGLNEQFF	TRBD1	-	TRBV4-3	TRBJ2-1
TGTGCCAGCAGCTCAGCCGGACTAGCGGGGGGCAATGAGCAGTTCTTC	CASSSAGLAGGNEQFF	TRBD2	once	TRBV7-3	TRBJ2-1
TGTGCCAGCAGTGAATCAGGTTACACCATATATTTT	CASSESGYTIYF	-	-	TRBV25-1	TRBJ1-3
TGTGCCAGCAGCTTAGAACAGACAGTCTCCTACGAGCAGTACTTC	CASSLEQTVSYEQYF	-	-	TRBV11-2	TRBJ2-7
TGTGCCAGCAGCTTATCGGGGTCAGATACGCAGTATTTT	CASSLSGSDTQYF	-	-	TRBV7-3	TRBJ2-3
TGTGCCAGCTCACCACTAGGGACAGACAATGAGCAGTTCTTC	CASSPLGTDNEQFF	TRBD1	-	TRBV18	TRBJ2-1
TGTGCCAGCAGTTTAGGGGGGGGAAGCAATCAGCCCCAGCATTTT	CASSLGGGSNQPQHF	-	-	TRBV27	TRBJ1-5
TGTGCCAGCAGCTTGCACGGGACAGGGAATTCACCCCTCCACTTT	CASSLHGTGNSPLHF	TRBD1	-	TRBV5-5	TRBJ1-6
TGTGCCAGCAGCTACACAGGGGGCGCCCGTGAAAAACTGTTTTTT	CASSYTGGAREKLFF	TRBD1	-	TRBV7-2	TRBJ1-4